One sample yielded the 21 T cell receptor beta chains listed below, sequenced in a study of human T cells and chemical hapten exposure. Specified time point: patch test 1, 2 weeks after DPC sensitization. The treatment denotes: therapeutic diphenylcyclopropenone sensitization with weekly scalp DPC. Via MiXCR, TCRdb re-called the RACE reads, giving one row per CDR3 protein. This table holds some 170,000 distinct CDR3 sequences, about a fifth found once. The source material was whole blood, sampled in connection with sensitization to the hapten diphenylcyclopropenone (DPC). These receptors all stem from a woman between 50 and 59 years old with alopecia areata. Some clones in this sample may be carry-over from other donors' samples.

The table lists this clonotype with a few counts. The chain couples TRBV19 to TRBJ2-2, with D possibly TRBD2 on 6 matching bases. The CDR3 is 14 residues long. The V and J ends lost 5 bases and 8 bases respectively, with 15 bases between them. Germline CDR1 and CDR2: LNHDA and SQIVND (reference sequence). CDR3 sequence: CASSFLAGRGELFF. The CDR3 region has the DNA TGTGCCAGTAGTTTCCTCGCTGGGAGGGGGGAGCTGTTTTTT.

This clonotype appeared many times. The chain uses TRBV29-1 and TRBJ1-4; the D is unclear. The germline V gene has CDR1 SQVTM and CDR2 ANQGSEA. The CDR3 is 11 amino acids. V dropped 4 bases and J dropped 8 bases, with 8 bases sitting between them. The CDR3 spells CSVVVEEKLFF. The CDR3 nucleotides read TGCAGCGTTGTGGTTGAGGAAAAACTGTTTTTT.

This clonotype was observed a handful of times. This chain's CDR3 is CSAGSGRLGTDTQYF. The CDR3 DNA reads as TGCAGTGCTGGAAGCGGGAGGCTGGGCACAGATACGCAGTATTTT. This sequence joins TRBV20-1 and TRBJ2-3; 9 nucleotides line up with TRBD2. Losses at the gene ends were 5 bases for V and 1 base for J; bases not matched to a gene: 7. This CDR3 is built from 15 residues. Germline V gene data show CDR1 as DFQATT and CDR2 as SNEGSKA (reference sequence).

This clonotype was detected ten times or more. The V gene is TRBV20-1, the J gene TRBJ1-5; 7 bases align to TRBD1. After removal of 1 base from V and 7 bases from J, the junction contained 4 bases not matched to a gene. Looked up from germline, CDR1 is DFQATT and CDR2 is SNEGSKA (reference sequence). The CDR3 spans 13 residues. The DNA for the CDR3 is TGCAGTGCTAGAGGCAGGGGGAACCAGCCCCAGCATTTT. This codes for CSARGRGNQPQHF.

This clonotype has a handful of counts. The chain uses TRBV10-3 and TRBJ2-7, with 7 bases aligning to TRBD1. The V gene's germline CDR1 is ENHRY and CDR2 SYGVKD. V shed 6 bases, J shed 0 bases, and the junction held 5 bases outside the gene matches. The CDR3 is made up of 14 amino acids. The CDR3 spells CAISRDRSSYEQYF. CDR3 bases: TGTGCCATCAGCCGGGACAGAAGCTCCTACGAGCAGTACTTC.

V gene TRBV10-2 combines with J gene TRBJ2-1, with 8 bases identical to TRBD2. There are 14 residues in the CDR3. V was clipped by 6 bases and J by 9 bases; unmatched bases: 10. Germline CDR1 reads WSHSY; CDR2 reads SAAADI. The CDR3 DNA sequence: TGCGCCAGCAGGAGGACTAGCCCTATTTTTGAGCAGTTCTTC. Its protein is CASRRTSPIFEQFF.

The chain recombines TRBV6-5 with TRBJ1-3; no firm D call. CDR1 is MNHEY, CDR2 SVGAGI, per germline. This CDR3 contains 15 residues. The V and J ends lost 7 bases and 0 bases respectively, with 13 bases between them. This chain's CDR3 is CASKRSSVSGNTIYF. The CDR3 coding sequence is TGTGCCAGCAAGCGCAGCTCAGTCTCTGGAAACACCATATATTTT.

The chain links TRBV7-2 to TRBJ1-3; 8 positions match TRBD1. After removal of 5 bases from V and 4 bases from J, the junction contained 7 bases not matched to a gene. Germline V gene data show CDR1 as SGHTA and CDR2 as FQGNSA. The CDR3 sequence is 15 residues long. Written as DNA, the CDR3 is TGTGCCAGCAGCATCGACAGGGGATGGGGAAACACCATATATTTT. Its protein product is CASSIDRGWGNTIYF.

This clonotype was recorded a few times. The chain uses TRBV28 and TRBJ1-5, with 10 bases aligning to TRBD1. V lost 6 bases, J lost 5 bases, and 19 bases stayed unmatched. Germline V gene data show CDR1 as MDHEN and CDR2 as SYDVKM. CDR3 length: 19 residues. CDR3 DNA sequence: TGTGCCAGCAGACGCCGTCGACAGGGGGCCGTCGGGAGGCATCAGCCCCAGCATTTT. Its protein is CASRRRRQGAVGRHQPQHF. Full variable domain (rest looked up from reference TRBV28 and TRBJ1-5): DVKVTQSSRYLVKRTGEKVFLECVQDMDHENMFWYRQDPGLGLRLIYFSYDVKMKEKGDIPEGYSVSREKKERFSLILESASTNQTSMYLCASRRRRQGAVGRHQPQHFGDGTRLSIL.

The gene calls are TRBV27 and TRBJ2-7, with 11 bases fitting TRBD1. CDR1 is MNHEY, CDR2 SMNVEV, per germline (reference sequence). Losses at the gene ends were 8 bases for V and 3 bases for J; bases not matched to a gene: 3. The CDR3 contains 13 residues. The CDR3, as DNA: TGTGCCAGCTGGACAGGGGGCCTCTACGAGCAGTACTTC. Protein sequence: CASWTGGLYEQYF.

The chain employs TRBV9 and TRBJ2-4, with D unclear. V was cut by 0 bases and J by 7 bases, with 11 bases left in between. This CDR3 has 14 residues. The germline V gene encodes CDR1 SGDLS and CDR2 YYNGEE. The CDR3 nucleotides read TGTGCCAGCAGCGTAGGGACCGATCCGAACATTCAGTACTTC. Its protein product is CASSVGTDPNIQYF.

The chain carries TRBV29-1 and TRBJ2-7, with 13 nucleotides matching TRBD2. V was pared by 8 bases and J by 6 bases, with 4 bases of the junction left unmatched. The CDR3 covers 12 residues. Germline CDR1 SQVTM, CDR2 ANQGSEA. DNA for the CDR3: TGCAGCACCCGGACTAGCGGGAGCGAGCAGTACTTC. Protein sequence: CSTRTSGSEQYF.

This clonotype was detected a few times. The rearrangement uses TRBV11-2 and TRBJ2-5; no clear D gene. With 3 bases removed from V and 2 bases from J, the gap between germline ends came to 10 bases. This CDR3 spans 14 amino acids. Germline assignment: CDR1 SGHAT and CDR2 FQNNGV. The DNA of the CDR3 is TGTGCCAGCAGCTTTCAGCAGTATCAAGAGACCCAGTACTTC. Its translation: CASSFQQYQETQYF.

This clonotype has more than one count but fewer than ten. This chain joins TRBV29-1 and TRBJ2-2, with D perhaps TRBD1 (5 bases). This CDR3 region has 14 residues. Trimming took off 2 bases at V and 4 bases at J, with 11 bases between the two ends. Germline CDR1 and CDR2: SQVTM and ANQGSEA. The CDR3 loop reads CSVEPGPGTGELFF. CDR3 DNA sequence: TGCAGCGTTGAACCAGGGCCGGGCACCGGGGAGCTGTTTTTT.

V is TRBV21-1 and J is TRBJ2-1; the table calls TRBD2, which could not be checked here. TRBV21-1 is assigned pseudogene status. The CDR3 is 16 residues long. DNA of the CDR3: TGTGCCAGCAGCAAAGTAAGGGGGACTAGCCTACCTGAGCAGTTCTTC. Its protein is CASSKVRGTSLPEQFF.

In this sample, this clonotype turned up a few times. Written as DNA, the CDR3 is TGTGCCAGCAGCTTAGAGGGGGAGAGCTCCTACGAGCAGTACTTC. Translation gives CASSLEGESSYEQYF. The chain employs TRBV13 and TRBJ2-7; possible D gene TRBD1, 6 bases. CDR3 length equals 15 residues. The V gene lost 1 base and the J gene lost 0 bases, with 10 bases spanning the gap. CDR1 is PRHDT and CDR2 is FYEKMQ in the germline V gene (reference sequence).

This clonotype occurred once. The rearrangement joins TRBV7-9 to TRBJ2-1, with 9 bases lining up with TRBD1. The CDR3 is 14 amino acids. From germline, CDR1 is SEHNR and CDR2 FQNEAQ (reference sequence). V gave up 5 bases and J gave up 8 bases; unmatched junction bases: 7. DNA of the CDR3: TGTGCCAGCAGCCCTAGGACAGGGGTTGATGAGCAGTTCTTC. It codes for CASSPRTGVDEQFF.

CDR3 sequence reads: CATSDSKTGRTGELFF. The CDR3 DNA reads as TGTGCCACCAGTGATTCAAAGACAGGGCGGACCGGGGAGCTGTTTTTT. The chain employs TRBV24-1 and TRBJ2-2; 7 positions match TRBD1. Losses at the gene ends were 2 bases for V and 5 bases for J; bases not matched to a gene: 7. Germline V gene data show CDR1 as KGHDR and CDR2 as SFDVKD. The CDR3 is 16 residues long.

The chain carries TRBV20-1 and TRBJ2-2; D ambiguous. CDR3 length equals 14 residues. Trimming pared 0 bases from V and 4 bases from J, leaving 9 bases between. Germline V gene sequence: CDR1 DFQATT, CDR2 SNEGSKA (reference sequence). This CDR3 reads CSARDGRSTGELFF. The CDR3 region has the DNA TGCAGTGCTAGAGACGGACGTAGCACCGGGGAGCTGTTTTTT.

The chain carries TRBV29-1 and TRBJ1-2, with D possibly being TRBD1 (5 bases). There are 14 residues in the CDR3. V was clipped by 1 base and J by 8 bases, with 17 bases between them. From germline, CDR1 is SQVTM and CDR2 ANQGSEA. The CDR3 sequence is CSVEGPGMPLGYTF. Here the CDR3 DNA reads TGCAGCGTTGAAGGTCCAGGGATGCCGCTCGGCTACACCTTC.

The V and J genes are TRBV5-1 and TRBJ2-5, with TRBD2 as a possible D gene (6 bases). This CDR3 has 13 amino acids. Germline V lookup: CDR1 SGHRS, CDR2 YFSETQ. V was cut by 4 bases and J by 5 bases, with 12 bases left in between. CDR3 coding DNA: TGCGCCAGCAGCCCAGGAGGGACGGAGACCCAGTACTTC. Protein product: CASSPGGTETQYF.